This T cell receptor (beta chain) was profiled in a study of vaccination and CD4 T cells after COVID-19. A remark on this clonotype: Antigen specificity is unknown.

Treatment reported: approximately nine-day PBMC culture with coronavirus spike peptide pools or control peptides (ViraFEST assay). The ViraFEST method relied on peptide pools to expand antigen-specific T cells, followed by TCR sequencing. The germline CDR1 and CDR2 sequences are SNHLY and FYNNEI. CDR3 length: 17 amino acids. Trimming stripped 0 bases from V and 0 bases from J, with 9 bases between. The Oncomine TCR Beta short-read assay sequenced DNA from cultured CD4+ T cells. TCRdb re-derived calls from the PCR reads in MiXCR, one entry per CDR3 protein. The repertoire includes some 17,000 distinct CDR3 sequences, around 45% of them detected once, and more than 15% sits in the top ten.

Sequences were derived from CD4+ T cells from blood, cultured in vitro, sampled before SARS-CoV-2 vaccination. This chain uses TRBV2 with TRBJ1-6, with no clear D. This receptor was obtained from a human donor who received a COVID-19 vaccine. CDR3 protein: CASSEARQSSYNSPLHF. The CDR3 DNA reads as TGTGCCAGCAGTGAAGCAAGGCAGTCCTCCTATAATTCACCCCTCCACTTT. The full variable domain, with the rest looked up from reference TRBV2 and TRBJ1-6, is EPEVTQTPSHQVTQMGQEVILRCVPISNHLYFYWYRQILGQKVEFLVSFYNNEISEKSEIFDDQFSVERPDGSNFTLKIRSTKLEDSAMYFCASSEARQSSYNSPLHFGNGTRLTVT.